The table lists the clone carrying this T cell receptor beta chain with many counts. This specimen belongs to a study of spatial heterogeneity in lung cancer. A single record per CDR3 protein comes from TCRdb applying MiXCR to the 5' RACE reads. Here the sample spans about 45,000 distinct CDR3 sequences, about 11% being singletons. This sample's time point: sample taken at primary tumor resection. Whole RNA came from tumor, nontumor lung or frozen PBMC and was sequenced without being sorted. With V trimmed by 5 bases and J by 0 bases, 8 bases remained unmatched. Germline CDR1 SQVTM, CDR2 ANQGSEA. CDR3 length equals 15 residues.

The receptor comes from a female donor with early-stage non-small cell lung cancer. Sequenced material: PBMCs, taken at surgery. V usage is TRBV29-1 and J usage is TRBJ2-7; 9 bases line up with TRBD2. The CDR3 is CSVSIAGVTSYEQYF. CDR3 nucleotides: TGCAGCGTTAGTATAGCGGGGGTAACCTCCTACGAGCAGTACTTC.